The source of this TCR beta chain is a study of CD8 T cells in ankylosing spondylitis. Study-wide results and limits: In synovial fluid and blood from reactive arthritis, some motif variants were previously reported. As reported, disease-linked clones showed significant enrichment in matched ankylosing spondylitis synovial fluid. About 8 highly homologous variants made up a TCR beta motif, and this motif appeared characteristic of ankylosing spondylitis blood.

Via MiXCR, TCRdb re-called the 5' RACE reads, giving one row per CDR3 protein. The data contain 350,000 to 450,000 distinct CDR3 sequences, around 26% of them singletons. With respect to this clonotype: Its specificity is not known.

The clonotype was recovered from a male donor with ankylosing spondylitis. Sequenced sample: blood, either unsorted or a sorted T cell fraction (not recorded which).

The CDR3 here is CAWSREDGVYGYTF. CDR3 DNA: TGTGCCTGGAGTAGAGAGGACGGCGTCTATGGCTACACCTTC. This chain joins TRBV30 and TRBJ1-2, with D unresolved. CDR1 and CDR2 from the germline V gene are GTSNPN and SVGIG (reference sequence). The CDR3 totals 14 residues. V was clipped by 2 bases and J by 4 bases, with 14 bases between them.